This entry lists 12 T cell receptor beta chains sequenced from one sample in a study of shared clonotypes between healthy human individuals. Repertoires were generated with immunoSEQ multiplex PCR, while TCRdb's copy carries only in-frame clones and drops some. The sample shows 2 million to 3 million clones, 93% of them seen only once. Sequencing was carried out using naive CD4+ T cells from PBMCs. Subset here: CD45RA+ positively selected. The source of these receptors is a man aged 18 to 29 in good health. Some clones in this sample may be carry-over from other donors' samples.

The chain uses TRBV7-8 and TRBJ1-2; D remains ambiguous. Trimming took off 2 bases at V and 3 bases at J, with 10 bases between the two ends. CDR1 and CDR2 from the germline V gene are SGHVS and FQNEAQ. This CDR3 region has 14 residues. The CDR3 spells CASSLRARDYGYTF. Written as DNA, the CDR3 is TGTGCCAGCAGCTTAAGGGCGCGGGACTATGGCTACACCTTC.

The chain carries TRBV7-3 and TRBJ2-2; 8 bases are shared with TRBD2. After removal of 0 bases from V and 4 bases from J, the junction contained 7 bases not matched to a gene. Germline-derived CDR1 and CDR2 are SGHTA and FQGTGA. The CDR3 sequence is 17 residues long. CDR3: CASSLTALGRGTGELFF. CDR3 DNA sequence: TGTGCCAGCAGCTTAACGGCCCTCGGGAGGGGCACCGGGGAGCTGTTTTTT.

The chain couples TRBV5-1 to TRBJ2-3; 8 positions match TRBD1. V lost 4 bases and J lost 3; bases outside the gene matches: 13. The CDR3 contains 17 residues. CDR1 is SGHRS and CDR2 is YFSETQ in the germline V gene. The chain's CDR3 is CASSPARQGMRTDTQYF. CDR3 coding DNA: TGCGCCAGCAGCCCAGCCCGACAGGGGATGAGAACAGATACGCAGTATTTT.

In the case of this clone: Different DNA sequences within this sample yield the same CDR3. The chain combines TRBV28 with TRBJ1-5; 9 bases match TRBD1. The CDR3 has 14 residues. Germline V gene data show CDR1 as MDHEN and CDR2 as SYDVKM. V trimming: 5 bases; J trimming: 7 bases; junction bases outside the gene matches: 6. Here the CDR3 reads CASSPGTGYQPQHF. DNA of the CDR3: TGTGCCAGCAGTCCCGGGACAGGGTACCAGCCCCAGCATTTT.

The rearrangement uses TRBV5-1 and TRBJ2-7; 11 nucleotides match TRBD2. Germline V gives CDR1 SGHRS, CDR2 YFSETQ. This CDR3 comprises 17 residues. Trimming took 9 bases from V and 5 from J; bases not matched to a gene: 19. CDR3 region: CANPSGTSGPIPHEQYF. The CDR3 DNA sequence: TGCGCCAACCCCTCCGGGACTAGCGGACCGATCCCCCACGAGCAGTACTTC.

The chain uses TRBV5-1 and TRBJ2-1; 10 bases fit TRBD2. J gave up 7 bases and V 3 bases, and 10 bases lay outside the gene matches. This CDR3 has 16 amino acids. The germline gives CDR1 SGHRS, CDR2 YFSETQ. Here the CDR3 reads CASSSPGTSARNEQFF. The DNA for the CDR3 is TGCGCCAGCAGCTCCCCCGGGACTAGCGCGAGGAATGAGCAGTTCTTC.

The gene calls are TRBV28 and TRBJ1-2; the match to TRBD1 covers 8 bases. V was pared by 5 bases and J by 5 bases, with 4 bases of the junction left unmatched. The CDR3 is made up of 13 amino acids. Germline values: CDR1 MDHEN, CDR2 SYDVKM. CDR3 bases: TGTGCCAGCAGTCTCCACAGGGGGTATGGCTACACCTTC. Protein product: CASSLHRGYGYTF.

This clone was recorded only once. The identical CDR3 is also encoded by other nucleotide sequences in the sample. The chain recombines TRBV6-5 with TRBJ2-1, with 10 bases aligning to TRBD2. Germline CDR1 and CDR2: MNHEY and SVGAGI. The CDR3 extends over 16 amino acids. Trimming took 0 bases from V and 7 from J; bases not matched to a gene: 6. CDR3 region: CASSYSSGRASNEQFF. For the CDR3, the DNA is TGTGCCAGCAGTTACTCGAGCGGGAGGGCCTCAAATGAGCAGTTCTTC.

The genes are TRBV19 and TRBJ2-4; D may be TRBD2 (5 bases). V shed 1 base and J shed 5 bases, with 12 bases lying between them. Germline CDR1 reads LNHDA; CDR2 reads SQIVND (reference sequence). This CDR3 is built from 15 residues. CDR3 in amino acids: CASSIVGGGENIQYF. The CDR3 DNA reads as TGTGCCAGTAGTATAGTAGGCGGAGGTGAAAACATTCAGTACTTC.

The chain combines TRBV12-5 with TRBJ2-1; weak D call: TRBD2 (6 bases). The CDR3 is made up of 12 amino acids. V dropped 3 bases and J dropped 15 bases, with 15 bases sitting between them. Germline CDR1 and CDR2: LGHNT and FRNRAP. The CDR3 reads CASGFAGSLLFF. In nucleotides, the CDR3 is TGTGCTAGTGGTTTTGCGGGGTCCCTTCTGTTCTTC.

The chain recombines TRBV18 with TRBJ2-3; D remains unclear. Trimming took 2 bases from V and 2 from J, leaving 8 bases between them. This CDR3 is built from 14 residues. From germline, CDR1 is KGHSH and CDR2 LQKENI. This chain's CDR3 is CASSPSHSTDTQYF. In DNA, the CDR3 is TGTGCCAGCTCACCATCCCATTCCACAGATACGCAGTATTTT. Variable domain in full (rest from reference TRBV18 and TRBJ2-3): NAGVMQNPRHLVRRRGQEARLRCSPMKGHSHVYWYRQLPEEGLKFMVYLQKENIIDESGMPKERFSAEFPKEGPSILRIQQVVRGDSAAYFCASSPSHSTDTQYFGPGTRLTVL.

The genes are TRBV2 and TRBJ1-5; 7 bases are a match to TRBD1. J was trimmed by 2 bases and V by 2 bases; bases with no gene match: 6. This CDR3 spans 16 amino acids. CDR1 and CDR2 from the germline V gene are SNHLY and FYNNEI. The CDR3 region has the DNA TGTGCCAGCAGTGAAAGGGGGCTTCACGGCAATCAGCCCCAGCATTTT. Translated, it gives CASSERGLHGNQPQHF.